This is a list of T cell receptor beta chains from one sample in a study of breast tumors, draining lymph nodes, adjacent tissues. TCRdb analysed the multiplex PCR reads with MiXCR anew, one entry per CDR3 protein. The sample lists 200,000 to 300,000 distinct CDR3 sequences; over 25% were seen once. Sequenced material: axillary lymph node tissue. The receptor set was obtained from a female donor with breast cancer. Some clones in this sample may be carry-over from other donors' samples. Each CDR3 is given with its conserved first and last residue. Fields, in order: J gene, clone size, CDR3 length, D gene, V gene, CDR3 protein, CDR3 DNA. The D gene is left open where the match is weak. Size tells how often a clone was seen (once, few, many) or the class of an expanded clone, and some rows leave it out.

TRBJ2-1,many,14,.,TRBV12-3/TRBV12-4,CASSTPKGKDEQFF,TGTGCCAGCAGTACCCCGAAGGGAAAAGACGAGCAGTTCTTC
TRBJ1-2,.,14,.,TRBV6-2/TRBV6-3,CASSSPGSNYGYTF,TGTGCCAGCAGTTCACCCGGTTCTAACTATGGCTACACCTTC
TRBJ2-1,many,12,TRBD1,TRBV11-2,CASSRQGYEQFF,TGTGCCAGCAGCCGACAGGGTTATGAGCAGTTCTTC
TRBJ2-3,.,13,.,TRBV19,CASSPVSTDTQYF,TGTGCCAGTAGTCCCGTGAGCACAGATACGCAGTATTTT
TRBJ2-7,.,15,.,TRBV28,CASSLRPEYGYEQYF,TGTGCCAGCAGTTTACGGCCGGAATACGGCTACGAGCAGTACTTC
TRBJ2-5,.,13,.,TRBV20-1,CSARQTAQETQYF,TGCAGTGCTAGGCAGACTGCACAAGAGACCCAGTACTTC
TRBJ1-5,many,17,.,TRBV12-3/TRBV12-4,CASSLVGGPQPRQPQHF,TGTGCCAGCAGTTTAGTGGGGGGACCGCAGCCGAGACAGCCCCAGCATTTT
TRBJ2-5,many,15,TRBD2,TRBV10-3,CAIREAGAWGETQYF,TGTGCCATCAGGGAGGCGGGAGCCTGGGGAGAGACCCAGTACTTC
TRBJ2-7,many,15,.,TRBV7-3,CASSSRAGTPYEQYF,TGTGCCAGCAGCTCTAGGGCGGGGACCCCATACGAGCAGTACTTC
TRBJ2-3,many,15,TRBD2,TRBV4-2,CASSQGTSATDTQYF,TGTGCCAGCAGCCAAGGGACTAGCGCCACAGATACGCAGTATTTT
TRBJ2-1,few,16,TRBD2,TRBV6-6,CASTGTSGSSYNEQFF,TGTGCCAGCACCGGGACTAGCGGAAGCTCCTACAATGAGCAGTTCTTC
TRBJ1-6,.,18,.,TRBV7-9,CASSLLRGGKGYNSPLHF,TGTGCCAGCAGCTTACTTCGGGGGGGGAAAGGCTATAATTCACCCCTCCACTTT
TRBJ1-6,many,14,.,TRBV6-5,CASTKTGDNSPLHF,TGTGCCAGCACCAAAACAGGAGACAATTCACCCCTCCACTTT
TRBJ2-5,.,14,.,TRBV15,CATSSANRVETQYF,TGTGCCACCAGCAGTGCTAACAGGGTGGAGACCCAGTACTTC
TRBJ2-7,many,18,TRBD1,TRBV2,CASRAPGTGYYLSYEQYF,TGTGCCAGCAGAGCGCCCGGGACAGGGTACTACCTCTCCTACGAGCAGTACTTC